One and the same sample provided the 7 T cell receptor beta chains below, sequenced in a study of identical twins. TCRdb itself ran the 5' RACE reads through MiXCR, one entry per CDR3 protein. The data hold 500,000 to 650,000 distinct CDR3 sequences, with 7.1% observed a single time. The same specimen was also included in a second study, on yellow fever vaccine responses in identical twins.

What was sequenced was PBMCs. These receptors came from a woman in her late teens or twenties in good health.

This rearrangement joins TRBV5-1 to TRBJ2-3, with a tentative D call TRBD1 (5 bases). CDR3 size: 14 residues. Trimming stripped 1 base from V and 4 bases from J, with 10 bases between. Germline V gene sequence: CDR1 SGHRS, CDR2 YFSETQ. Here the CDR3 DNA reads TGCGCCAGCAGCTTGTTAGGGGTCCCAGATACGCAGTATTTT. It specifies CASSLLGVPDTQYF.

The V and J genes are TRBV6-5 and TRBJ2-7; D possibly corresponds to TRBD1 (6 bases). The germline V and J ends were trimmed by 4 bases and 4 bases, with 14 bases remaining between them. The V gene's germline CDR1 is MNHEY and CDR2 SVGAGI. This CDR3 has 14 residues. CDR3 region: CASSFGAGDYEQYF. CDR3 coding DNA: TGTGCCAGCAGTTTTGGGGCAGGGGATTACGAGCAGTACTTC.

In this sample, this clonotype turned up a few times. The chain joins TRBV7-8 to TRBJ2-7; the match to TRBD2 covers 8 bases. Germline lookup yields CDR1 SGHVS and CDR2 FQNEAQ. The CDR3 runs to 14 residues. V trimming: 4 bases; J trimming: 4 bases; junction bases outside the gene matches: 6. The CDR3 protein is CASSSGTSEYEQYF. DNA of the CDR3: TGTGCCAGCAGCTCCGGGACTAGTGAATACGAGCAGTACTTC.

This clonotype was recorded at least ten times. The chain joins TRBV15 to TRBJ2-1; D unclear. The V end lost 0 bases, the J end lost 8 bases, and 5 bases lay between the germline ends. The CDR3 runs to 12 residues. Germline V gene data show CDR1 as LNHNV and CDR2 as YYDKDF (reference sequence). CDR3: CATSRDGDEQFF. CDR3 sequence (DNA): TGTGCCACCAGCAGAGATGGTGATGAGCAGTTCTTC.

This clonotype is a singleton in its sample. The final CDR3 position lacks the conserved phenylalanine or tryptophan, pointing to a likely read error. This rearrangement joins TRBV12-3 or TRBV12-4 to TRBJ1-6; TRBD1 matches 7 bases. This CDR3 is built from 14 residues. V dropped 3 bases and J dropped 6; count of bases not matched to a gene: 2. CDR3 amino acids: CASSLGQTNSPLHL. The CDR3 region has the DNA TGTGCCAGCAGTTTGGGACAGACTAATTCACCCCTCCACCTT.

This clonotype was seen at least ten times. This chain connects TRBV14 to TRBJ1-5, with no clear D. The CDR3 is made up of 15 amino acids. V was trimmed by 0 bases and J by 4 bases, leaving 10 bases between them. Germline V gene sequence: CDR1 SGHDN, CDR2 FVKESK. The chain's CDR3 is CASSQERELNQPQHF. CDR3 nucleotides: TGTGCCAGCAGCCAAGAAAGGGAATTGAATCAGCCCCAGCATTTT.

This clonotype was recorded a few times. The chain links TRBV5-1 to TRBJ2-5; tentatively, D is TRBD1 or TRBD2 (5 bases each). CDR1 is SGHRS and CDR2 is YFSETQ in the germline V gene. The V and J ends lost 0 bases and 7 bases respectively, with 22 bases between them. This CDR3 has 17 amino acids. The CDR3 is CASSLASRGQGDGTQYF. CDR3 nucleotide sequence: TGCGCCAGCAGCTTGGCGAGCCGGGGCCAAGGGGACGGGACCCAGTACTTC.